The 16 T cell receptor beta chains reported below all come from one sample, sequenced in a study of T-cell memory formation after mild COVID-19. TCRdb passed the 5' RACE reads through MiXCR, listing each CDR3 protein once. The table shows some 600,000 distinct CDR3 sequences, with 17% occurring only once. The sample was PBMCs or a T cell subset sorted from them (not recorded which). All receptors come from an adult woman who had mild COVID-19 (a few samples of this study predate the infection). Cell type and time point are not known.

The V gene is TRBV20-1, the J gene TRBJ1-5; a weak D match, TRBD1 (5 bases). Germline lookup yields CDR1 DFQATT and CDR2 SNEGSKA (reference sequence). CDR3 length: 13 residues. Trimming pared 6 bases from V and 7 bases from J, leaving 16 bases between. The CDR3 DNA sequence: TGCAGTGCCCCAATCGGGGGTGGACAGCCCCAGCATTTT. It codes for CSAPIGGGQPQHF.

This clonotype turned up a few times. The chain links TRBV7-2 to TRBJ2-4; D call uncertain. V was trimmed by 1 base and J by 0 bases, leaving 16 bases between them. Germline-derived CDR1 and CDR2 are SGHTA and FQGNSA. The CDR3 covers 18 residues. CDR3 sequence reads: CASSLDSNLLGAKNIQYF. The DNA of the CDR3 is TGTGCCAGCAGCTTAGACTCAAACCTGCTGGGAGCCAAAAACATTCAGTACTTC.

The gene calls are TRBV7-2 and TRBJ1-1, with D tentatively TRBD1 (6 bases). There are 15 residues in the CDR3. From germline, CDR1 is SGHTA and CDR2 FQGNSA. Trimming shortened V by 5 bases and J by 5 bases, and 18 bases separated the two germline ends. The CDR3 bases are TGTGCCAGCAGCGCTCCGGGGCTAGGGGGAACTGAAGCTTTCTTT. It codes for CASSAPGLGGTEAFF.

This clonotype was seen only a few times. The chain links TRBV5-5 to TRBJ1-5; perhaps TRBD1 as D (6 bases). Trimming left V 4 bases short and J 0 bases short, with 11 bases between. Germline-derived CDR1 and CDR2 are SGHKS and YYEKEE (reference sequence). CDR3 length: 15 amino acids. The CDR3 DNA follows: TGTGCCAGCAGCGGAGGGACAATTAGCAATCAGCCCCAGCATTTT. It yields the protein CASSGGTISNQPQHF.

The genes are TRBV7-9 and TRBJ2-7; 14 bases fit TRBD2. The length of the CDR3 is 18 residues. Germline V gene lookup returns CDR1 SEHNR and CDR2 FQNEAQ (reference sequence). The junction had 11 bases not matched to a gene; V was cut back by 4 bases and J by 3 bases. In DNA form, the CDR3 reads TGTGCCAGCAGCTCCGTGCGACTAGCGGGAGGGAAGATCTACGAGCAGTACTTC. Residues: CASSSVRLAGGKIYEQYF.

In its sample, this clonotype was seen a few times. V and J are TRBV7-3 and TRBJ1-1, with D possibly TRBD1 on 5 matching bases. The CDR3 contains 18 residues. Germline V gene lookup returns CDR1 SGHTA and CDR2 FQGTGA. The V end was cut by 3 bases, the J end by 2 bases, with 22 bases between. In DNA form, the CDR3 reads TGTGCCAGCAGCTTGATCCCCTGGCAGGGAGGTGGAAACACTGAAGCTTTCTTT. This encodes CASSLIPWQGGGNTEAFF. Variable domain in full (rest from reference TRBV7-3 and TRBJ1-1): GAGVSQTPSNKVTEKGKYVELRCDPISGHTALYWYRQSLGQGPEFLIYFQGTGAADDSGLPNDRFFAVRPEGSVSTLKIQRTERGDSAVYLCASSLIPWQGGGNTEAFFGQGTRLTVV.

This clonotype occurred a few times. The chain combines TRBV7-2 with TRBJ2-5; weak D call: TRBD1 (6 bases). The CDR3 is made up of 15 amino acids. CDR1 SGHTA and CDR2 FQGNSA come from the germline V gene. Trimming removed 5 bases from V and 2 bases from J, with 15 bases in between. Here the CDR3 reads CASSQRTGIQETQYF. The CDR3 DNA reads as TGTGCCAGCAGCCAAAGAACAGGGATACAAGAGACCCAGTACTTC.

This clonotype came up a few times. V and J are TRBV12-5 and TRBJ2-1; tentatively, D is TRBD2 (6 bases). The V gene lost 7 bases and the J gene lost 3 bases, with 22 bases spanning the gap. Germline CDR1 LGHNT, CDR2 FRNRAP. This CDR3 is built from 17 residues. This CDR3 reads CASAPQGGTPLYNEQFF. In DNA form, the CDR3 reads TGTGCTAGTGCTCCCCAGGGCGGGACTCCGCTCTACAATGAGCAGTTCTTC.

The chain joins TRBV12-3 or TRBV12-4 to TRBJ1-5, with D uncertain. With 5 bases removed from V and 5 bases from J, the gap between germline ends came to 10 bases. The CDR3 totals 13 residues. The CDR3 loop is CASSPASDQPQHF. The CDR3 DNA reads TGTGCCAGCAGTCCGGCCTCAGATCAGCCCCAGCATTTT.

The chain has TRBV7-2 and TRBJ2-3, with D perhaps given as TRBD1 or TRBD2 (5 bases each). Deletions cut 4 bases from V and 0 bases from J, with 14 bases between. CDR1 and CDR2 from the germline V gene are SGHTA and FQGNSA. The CDR3 totals 16 residues. The chain's CDR3 is CASSSGLEGSTDTQYF. CDR3 nucleotides: TGTGCCAGCAGCTCAGGCCTCGAGGGGAGCACAGATACGCAGTATTTT.

This chain links TRBV24-1 with TRBJ2-1; TRBD2 matches 9 bases. Germline loops: CDR1 KGHDR, CDR2 SFDVKD. The CDR3 length is 15 residues. V lost 3 bases to trimming and J lost 7 bases; unmatched junction nucleotides: 6. The DNA for the CDR3 is TGTGCCACCAGTGATCCCAGCGGGGGGAGGAATGAGCAGTTCTTC. This translates into CATSDPSGGRNEQFF.

The chain couples TRBV10-3 to TRBJ2-3; 10 positions agree with TRBD2. Per the germline V gene, CDR1 is ENHRY and CDR2 is SYGVKD. V lost 2 bases, J lost 0 bases, and 5 bases stayed unmatched. The CDR3 runs to 17 residues. DNA of the CDR3: TGTGCCATCAGTGAGGGACTAGCGGTTACTAGCACAGATACGCAGTATTTT. Translating it yields CAISEGLAVTSTDTQYF.

The V and J genes are TRBV4-3 and TRBJ2-2, with 13 bases fitting TRBD2. Germline V gene sequence: CDR1 LGHNA, CDR2 YSLEER. J lost 4 bases, V lost 4 bases, and 6 bases had no gene match. The CDR3 consists of 17 residues. The CDR3 protein is CASSLTSGRRATGELFF. CDR3 nucleotides: TGCGCCAGCAGCCTGACTAGCGGGAGGCGCGCCACCGGGGAGCTGTTTTTT.

This clonotype was observed a handful of times. V gene TRBV10-3 combines with J gene TRBJ2-3; TRBD2 might be the D (6 bases). Trimming stripped 10 bases from V and 8 bases from J, with 13 bases between. The CDR3 has 11 amino acids. Per the germline V gene, CDR1 is ENHRY and CDR2 is SYGVKD. The CDR3 nucleotides are TGTGCCACCAGGGTGGGGGGTACGCAGTATTTT. Residues: CATRVGGTQYF.

J is TRBJ1-2 and V is TRBV5-1, with D possibly TRBD1 on 6 matching bases. V lost 0 bases, J lost 3 bases, and 9 bases lay in between. The CDR3 loop spans 14 amino acids. Germline V lookup: CDR1 SGHRS, CDR2 YFSETQ. CDR3: CASSLERGDYGYTF. DNA of the CDR3: TGCGCCAGCAGCTTGGAAAGGGGGGACTATGGCTACACCTTC.

This chain connects TRBV6-5 to TRBJ1-6; D gene ambiguous. CDR1 and CDR2 (germline): MNHEY, SVGAGI. The CDR3 runs to 21 residues. Trimming cost V 2 bases and J 0 bases, with 23 bases left between them. CDR3 in amino acids: CASSYLSPAGPRSSYNSPLHF. CDR3 coding DNA: TGTGCCAGCAGTTACCTCTCACCAGCGGGCCCGCGGAGCTCCTATAATTCACCCCTCCACTTT.